This TCR beta chain was identified in a study of control samples from healthy donors and cancer patients. Only in-frame clones appear in the TCRdb table, and some are missing; sequencing was by immunoSEQ multiplex PCR. The sample lists fewer than 200,000 clones; about 90% were seen once. Germline-derived CDR1 and CDR2 are SGHRS and YFSETQ. With V trimmed by 0 bases and J by 6 bases, 4 bases remained unmatched. The CDR3 consists of 14 residues. The V gene is TRBV5-1, the J gene TRBJ2-5, with 8 positions matching TRBD1. Sequencing was performed on blood. The sequence derives from a woman aged 25 to 45 in good health. In DNA, the CDR3 is TGCGCCAGCAGCTTGGCAGGGGGCGACAAGACCCAGTACTTC. Translated, it gives CASSLAGGDKTQYF.